This is a list of T cell receptor beta chains from one sample in a study of cytomegalovirus exposure and HLA in healthy donors. Here immunoSEQ multiplex PCR was the method, and the copy in TCRdb shows in-frame clones only, minus some. The repertoire consists of about 170,000 clones, with around 81% occurring once and the leading ten covering about 2%. Sequencing was performed on PBMCs. These receptors all come from a woman in her thirties in good health and CMV-seropositive. The CDR3 runs from the conserved cysteine through the conserved F or W. D genes are given only for firm matches. Size is stated for part of the rows, as once, few or many counts, or as a class when the clone is expanded.

TRBJ1-5,TRBD1,TRBV15,-,TGTGCCACCAGCAGGCGCCAGGGGGCTAACAATCAGCCCCAGCATTTT,CATSRRQGANNQPQHF
TRBJ2-3,-,TRBV4-1,-,TGCGCCAGCAGCCAAGGCTTAGCGCGAGATCTAACAGATACGCAGTATTTT,CASSQGLARDLTDTQYF
TRBJ1-5,-,TRBV19,-,TGTGCCAGTAGCCTGACACTTTATAGCAATCAGCCCCAGCATTTT,CASSLTLYSNQPQHF
TRBJ1-5,-,TRBV7-2,-,TGTGCCAGCAGCTTAGGGAGGGATCAGCCCCAGCATTTT,CASSLGRDQPQHF
TRBJ1-4,TRBD1,TRBV10-1,-,TGCGCCAGCAGTTTGGACAGGGATGGCGAAAAACTGTTTTTT,CASSLDRDGEKLFF
TRBJ2-7,TRBD2,TRBV28,-,TGTGCCAGCAGTTATAGCGGGGGGGTCTACGAGCAGTACTTC,CASSYSGGVYEQYF
TRBJ1-5,-,TRBV6-5,-,TGTGCCAGCAGTCGCGGGGCGACCGCGGGTCAGCCCCAGCATTTT,CASSRGATAGQPQHF
TRBJ2-3,TRBD1,TRBV5-4,-,TGTGCCAGCAGCTTGGGGGACAGGGTGGTTGGCGATACGCAGTATTTT,CASSLGDRVVGDTQYF
TRBJ1-2,-,TRBV5-1,-,TGCGCCAGCAGCTTAGCGGGGGCGGAGTATGGCTACACCTTC,CASSLAGAEYGYTF
TRBJ2-7,-,TRBV7-2,-,TGTGCCAGCAGCTTAGCACTAGGCGCCCAGGACGAGCAGTACTTC,CASSLALGAQDEQYF
TRBJ1-2,-,TRBV27,-,TGTGCCAGCAGTCCCGACAGGATCCATGGCTACACCTTC,CASSPDRIHGYTF
TRBJ2-2,TRBD2,TRBV2,-,TGTGCCAGCAGTGAAAACCTAGCGGGAGGAGGCGGGGAGCTGTTTTTT,CASSENLAGGGGELFF
TRBJ1-4,-,TRBV7-9,-,TGTGCCAGCAGCCGCGGGGGGAATGAAAAACTGTTTTTT,CASSRGGNEKLFF
TRBJ1-1,-,TRBV28,-,TGTGCCAGCAGTTCCTGGATCGAGGAGAACACTGAAGCTTTCTTT,CASSSWIEENTEAFF
TRBJ1-5,-,TRBV28,-,TGTGCCAGCAGTTTATCCCGTCAGCCCCAGCATTTT,CASSLSRQPQHF
TRBJ2-7,TRBD2,TRBV11-2,-,TGTGCCAGCAGCACTTCGGGCGGGAGGCCCTACGAGCAGTACTTC,CASSTSGGRPYEQYF
TRBJ2-2,-,TRBV5-4,-,TGTGCCAGCAGACGACACGAGCCTTTCGGGGAGGCCGGGGAGCTGTTTTTT,CASRRHEPFGEAGELFF
TRBJ1-2,TRBD1,TRBV9,-,TGTGCCAGCAGCGTAGCTGAATCGTCCCAACAGGGGGGAGGCTACACCTTC,CASSVAESSQQGGGYTF
TRBJ2-5,TRBD2,TRBV6-1,-,TGTGCCAGCAGTGGTTCCGTGGGAGCGGGGAGGGGAGAGACCCAGTACTTC,CASSGSVGAGRGETQYF
TRBJ2-7,TRBD1,TRBV12-5,-,TGTGCTAGTGGTTTGGTCACCCGCCTGGGACAGAGATCTTACGAGCAGTACTTC,CASGLVTRLGQRSYEQYF
TRBJ2-3,TRBD2,TRBV4-2,-,TGTGCCAGCAGCCAGGCACCCCCGGGGGGGGCCGTCTCAGATACGCAGTATTTT,CASSQAPPGGAVSDTQYF
TRBJ1-1,TRBD1,TRBV15,-,TGTGCCACCAGCTCAGGGGACAGGGACACTGAAGCTTTCTTT,CATSSGDRDTEAFF
TRBJ1-4,TRBD1,TRBV19,once,TGTGCCAGTAGTATCGTTCCGGGGACAGGGTCTGAAAAACTGTTTTTT,CASSIVPGTGSEKLFF
TRBJ2-3,TRBD2,TRBV30,-,TGTGCCGGGGGGGCTGCGGGTAGCGGGAGGTCAGATACGCAGTATTTT,CAGGAAGSGRSDTQYF
TRBJ2-5,-,TRBV6-1,few,TGTGCCAGCAGTGAAGCCCTGGGACATCTAGAGACCCAGTACTTC,CASSEALGHLETQYF
TRBJ1-2,TRBD1,TRBV6-6,-,TGTGCCAGCAGTTCAACCGGGACAGGGACAGTTGGCTACACCTTC,CASSSTGTGTVGYTF
TRBJ2-7,-,TRBV5-6,-,TGTGCCAGCAGCTTGCCCACAGGGCTATACGAGCAGTACTTC,CASSLPTGLYEQYF
TRBJ2-4,-,TRBV21-1,once,TGTGCCAGCAGCAAGAAGCACCCTGGGACTAGCGGGGGGGCCATAGCCAAAAACATTCAGTACTTC,CASSKKHPGTSGGAIAKNIQYF
TRBJ2-5,TRBD1,TRBV6-1,-,TGTGCCAGCAGTGGAGACAGGGTTCGAGAGACCCAGTACTTC,CASSGDRVRETQYF
TRBJ1-5,-,TRBV14,-,TGTGCCAGCAGCCAAGATCGACATAGCAATCAGCCCCAGCATTTT,CASSQDRHSNQPQHF